These T cell receptor beta chains were read from a single sample in a study of blood T cell repertoires in COVID-19. Sequencing was performed with immunoSEQ multiplex PCR; in TCRdb, only in-frame clones are kept and a portion is missing. The table lists approximately 130,000 clones, approximately 86% of them singletons. The material sequenced was peripheral blood. The receptors here all came from a woman aged 45 to 65 who had recovered from COVID-19. Each CDR3 is given with its conserved first and last residue. Each record gives: D gene, J gene, clone size, V gene, CDR3 protein, CDR3 DNA. The D gene is left open where the match is weak. Some rows mark clone size as missing; the rest say once, few, many or name a class of expanded clone.

d_call: TRBD1; j_call: TRBJ1-4; clone_size: NA; v_call: TRBV28; cdr3_aa: CASRRTGREKLFF; cdr3_nt: TGTGCCAGCAGACGGACAGGCAGGGAAAAACTGTTTTTT
d_call: TRBD2; j_call: TRBJ2-3; clone_size: once; v_call: TRBV19; cdr3_aa: CASHATSGGHYTQYF; cdr3_nt: TGTGCCAGCCACGCGACTAGCGGGGGCCACTATACGCAGTATTTT
d_call: NA; j_call: TRBJ2-5; clone_size: NA; v_call: TRBV10-1; cdr3_aa: CASSEGGGKETQYF; cdr3_nt: TGCGCCAGCAGTGAAGGTGGAGGGAAAGAGACCCAGTACTTC
d_call: NA; j_call: TRBJ2-3; clone_size: NA; v_call: TRBV27; cdr3_aa: CASSLGPVGTDTQYF; cdr3_nt: TGTGCCAGCAGCCTAGGCCCAGTTGGAACAGATACGCAGTATTTT
d_call: NA; j_call: TRBJ2-1; clone_size: once; v_call: TRBV6-6; cdr3_aa: CASSQAAGQFF; cdr3_nt: TGTGCCAGCAGTCAGGCGGCGGGTCAGTTCTTC
d_call: NA; j_call: TRBJ2-1; clone_size: NA; v_call: TRBV11-3; cdr3_aa: CASSSPTGVTYNEQFF; cdr3_nt: TGTGCCAGCAGCTCGCCTACGGGAGTCACCTACAATGAGCAGTTCTTC
d_call: NA; j_call: TRBJ1-1; clone_size: few; v_call: TRBV7-2; cdr3_aa: CASSWGQNTEAFF; cdr3_nt: TGTGCCAGCAGCTGGGGACAGAACACTGAAGCTTTCTTT
d_call: NA; j_call: TRBJ2-1; clone_size: NA; v_call: TRBV2; cdr3_aa: CASSFPNLGPYNEQFF; cdr3_nt: TGTGCCAGCAGTTTCCCGAACCTGGGCCCCTACAATGAGCAGTTCTTC
d_call: NA; j_call: TRBJ2-4; clone_size: NA; v_call: TRBV18; cdr3_aa: CASSPPSSAGIQYF; cdr3_nt: TGTGCCAGCTCACCACCGTCTTCGGCAGGCATTCAGTACTTC
d_call: TRBD2; j_call: TRBJ2-7; clone_size: NA; v_call: TRBV13; cdr3_aa: CASSLGLAGGLGEQYF; cdr3_nt: TGTGCCAGCAGCTTAGGTTTAGCGGGAGGGTTAGGCGAGCAGTACTTC
d_call: NA; j_call: TRBJ1-5; clone_size: NA; v_call: TRBV7-8; cdr3_aa: CASSSSRGNNQPQHF; cdr3_nt: TGTGCCAGCAGCTCTTCCAGGGGAAACAATCAGCCCCAGCATTTT
d_call: NA; j_call: TRBJ1-5; clone_size: NA; v_call: TRBV19; cdr3_aa: CASRQVPNQPQHF; cdr3_nt: TGTGCCAGTAGGCAGGTCCCTAATCAGCCCCAGCATTTT
d_call: NA; j_call: TRBJ1-1; clone_size: NA; v_call: TRBV2; cdr3_aa: CASSEARGHPTEAFF; cdr3_nt: TGTGCCAGCAGTGAAGCGCGAGGACACCCCACTGAAGCTTTCTTT
d_call: NA; j_call: TRBJ2-7; clone_size: NA; v_call: TRBV5-8; cdr3_aa: CASSPFRLESSYEQYF; cdr3_nt: TGTGCCAGCAGCCCATTCAGACTAGAGAGCTCCTACGAGCAGTACTTC
d_call: NA; j_call: TRBJ2-3; clone_size: few; v_call: TRBV18; cdr3_aa: CASSPNIPGQNTDTQYF; cdr3_nt: TGTGCCAGCTCACCTAACATTCCGGGACAAAACACAGATACGCAGTATTTT